This T cell receptor beta chain was sequenced during a study of cytomegalovirus exposure and HLA in healthy donors. Study-wide points: High specificity and sensitivity for cytomegalovirus status were reported for the classifier.

As concerns this clone: The antigen is unknown.

The PCR ran on 60 Vbeta and 13 Jbeta primers. Using immunoSEQ multiplex PCR, the repertoire was profiled, and TCRdb retains in-frame clones only, with some absent. The sample contains about 190,000 clones, around 75% of which appear only once. This CDR3 is 15 amino acids long. CDR1 is SGHTA and CDR2 is FQGNSA in the germline V gene. V lost 1 base and J lost 2, with 12 bases in between. The sequencing input was PBMCs. The chain has TRBV7-2 and TRBJ2-7, with no clear D. This receptor was identified in a woman between 25 and 40 years old in good health and CMV-seronegative. The DNA for the CDR3 is TGTGCCAGCAGCTTAGAGTCTAGTGGCCCCTACGAGCAGTACTTC. It yields the protein CASSLESSGPYEQYF.